Presented here are 5 T cell receptor beta chains from one specimen sequenced in a study of regulatory T cells in long-lasting Graves disease. HTBI primers from iRepertoire and Arm-PCR of CDR3 regions yielded the TCR beta libraries. TCRdb reprocessed the multiplex PCR reads via MiXCR and lists one record per CDR3 protein. The sample holds fewer than 500,000 distinct CDR3 sequences, 15% to 20% seen once. Documented time point: newly diagnosed GD, antithyroid drugs for less than 3 months. RNA from PBMCs was the source of the TCR library. These data were also reused for a study on T cells in Graves' hyperthyroidism and ophthalmopathy.

This sample comprised peripheral blood mononuclear cells (PBMCs), obtained at new diagnosis, from a patient treated with antithyroid drugs. These receptors all stem from a man aged 40-55 years with Graves disease.

V and J are TRBV9 and TRBJ1-3, with D perhaps matching TRBD1 (6 bases). There are 14 residues in the CDR3. CDR1 and CDR2 from the germline V gene are SGDLS and YYNGEE. Trimming shortened V by 4 bases and J by 4 bases, and 12 bases separated the two germline ends. This CDR3 is CASSLSGQGNTIYF. The CDR3 DNA reads as TGTGCCAGCAGCCTTTCCGGACAGGGAAACACCATATATTTT.

The V gene is TRBV20-1, the J gene TRBJ2-7, with TRBD2 matching 9 bases. Germline values: CDR1 DFQATT, CDR2 SNEGSKA (reference sequence). CDR3 length: 14 residues. Trimming removed 3 bases from V and 0 bases from J; junction bases left unmatched: 3. The CDR3 protein is CSARASGTSYEQYF. In DNA form, the CDR3 reads TGCAGTGCTAGGGCTAGCGGGACCTCCTACGAGCAGTACTTC.

The V gene is TRBV5-1, the J gene TRBJ2-5; 10 bases line up with TRBD2. This CDR3 has 15 amino acids. Germline CDR1 SGHRS, CDR2 YFSETQ. With V trimmed by 4 bases and J by 5 bases, 8 bases remained unmatched. The CDR3 bases are TGCGCCAGCAGCCCGGCTAGCGGGAGATCGGAGACCCAGTACTTC. The encoded protein is CASSPASGRSETQYF.

This clonotype was seen at least ten times. The rearrangement uses TRBV28 and TRBJ2-1, with D perhaps matching TRBD2 (11 bases). Germline V gene sequence: CDR1 MDHEN, CDR2 SYDVKM. This CDR3 region has 17 residues. Between the trimmed V and J ends, which lost 6 bases and 1 base, there was a span of 19 bases. CDR3 in DNA: TGTGCCAGCAGCAGACTAGCGGGACAGGGGTCCTACAATGAGCAGTTCTTC. Translating gives CASSRLAGQGSYNEQFF.

The genes are TRBV19 and TRBJ2-1; 7 nucleotides agree with TRBD1. The CDR3 has 11 amino acids. J lost 8 bases, V lost 7 bases, and 2 bases had no gene match. Germline V gene lookup returns CDR1 LNHDA and CDR2 SQIVND (reference sequence). This CDR3 reads CASIRGHEQFF. In DNA form, the CDR3 reads TGTGCCAGTATAAGGGGGCATGAGCAGTTCTTC.